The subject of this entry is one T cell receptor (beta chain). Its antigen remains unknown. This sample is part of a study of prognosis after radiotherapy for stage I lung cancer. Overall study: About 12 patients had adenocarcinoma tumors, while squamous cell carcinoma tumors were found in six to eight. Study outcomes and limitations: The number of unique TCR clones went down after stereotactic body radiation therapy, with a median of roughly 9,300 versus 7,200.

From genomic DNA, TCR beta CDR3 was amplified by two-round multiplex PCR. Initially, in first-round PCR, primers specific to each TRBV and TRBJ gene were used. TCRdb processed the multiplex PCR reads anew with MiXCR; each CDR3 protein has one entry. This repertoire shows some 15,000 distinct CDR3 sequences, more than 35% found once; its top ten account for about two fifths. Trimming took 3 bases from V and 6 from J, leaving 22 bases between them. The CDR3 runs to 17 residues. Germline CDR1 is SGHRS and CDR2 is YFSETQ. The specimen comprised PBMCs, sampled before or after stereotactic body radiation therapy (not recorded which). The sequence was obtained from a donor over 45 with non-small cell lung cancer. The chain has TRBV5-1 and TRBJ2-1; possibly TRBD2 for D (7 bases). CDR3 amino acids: CASSSLGGGSFSNEQFF. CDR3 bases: TGCGCCAGCAGCTCGCTGGGCGGGGGCTCTTTCAGCAATGAGCAGTTCTTC.